The clone carrying this TCR beta chain has just a few counts. This entry belongs to a study of identical twins. Germline V lookup: CDR1 DFQATT, CDR2 SNEGSKA (reference sequence). The CDR3 runs 13 residues. V shed 5 bases, J shed 5 bases, and the junction held 4 bases outside the gene matches. It was template switching that added a universal primer site, and there were unique molecular identifiers on the cDNA. MiXCR, run by TCRdb on the 5' RACE reads, gives a single entry per CDR3 protein. The repertoire consists of 1.5 million to 2 million distinct CDR3 sequences, with less than 35% occurring once and the leading ten covering about 0.3%.

This chain uses TRBV20-1 with TRBJ2-1, with TRBD1 matching over 9 bases. Material: cord blood. This sequence originates from a newborn girl in good health. CDR3 loop: CSARTGDHNEQFF. DNA for the CDR3: TGCAGTGCTCGGACAGGGGATCACAATGAGCAGTTCTTC.